This T cell receptor (beta chain) was identified during a study of Ad26.COV2.S vaccination and SARS-CoV-2 variants. Between the trimmed V and J ends, which lost 4 bases and 7 bases, there was a span of 14 bases. The germline V gene has CDR1 SNHLY and CDR2 FYNNEI. The CDR3 has 14 amino acids. As to treatment: around 19 received Ad26.COV2.S at low or high dose, single or two shots; about 5 received placebo; per-sample allocation not given. Sampling was performed 63 days after the first vaccine or placebo injection. This clone has just one count. Sequenced by immunoSEQ multiplex PCR; TCRdb stores in-frame clones only, minus some. The sample has roughly 420,000 clones; 75% to 90% are singletons.

The sequence came from a person aged 18-65 years who received the Ad26.COV2.S COVID-19 vaccine or a placebo. V is TRBV2 and J is TRBJ1-3, with D uncertain. Source: peripheral blood, taken in a trial of Ad26.COV2.S vaccine versus placebo. The CDR3: CASSVGGFDNTIYF. In DNA form, the CDR3 reads TGTGCCAGCAGTGTGGGTGGCTTTGACAACACCATATATTTT.